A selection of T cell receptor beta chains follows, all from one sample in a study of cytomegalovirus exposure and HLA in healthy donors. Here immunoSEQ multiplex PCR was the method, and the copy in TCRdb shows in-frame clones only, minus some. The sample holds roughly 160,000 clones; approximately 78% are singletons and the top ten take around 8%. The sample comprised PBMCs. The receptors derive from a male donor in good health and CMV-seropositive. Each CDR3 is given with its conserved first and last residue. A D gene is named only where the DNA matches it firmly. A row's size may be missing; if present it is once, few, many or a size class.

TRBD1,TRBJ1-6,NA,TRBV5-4,CASSTGTGENSPLHF,TGTGCCAGCAGCACTGGGACAGGGGAGAATTCACCCCTCCACTTT
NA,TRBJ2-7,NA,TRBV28,CASRLTGYEQYF,TGTGCCAGCAGGTTGACAGGATACGAGCAGTACTTC
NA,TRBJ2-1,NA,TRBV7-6,CASSLGLEARGEQFF,TGTGCCAGCAGCTTAGGACTAGAGGCCCGAGGTGAGCAGTTCTTC
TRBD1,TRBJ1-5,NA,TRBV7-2,CASSLRTGDQPQHF,TGTGCCAGCAGCCTCCGGACAGGGGACCAGCCCCAGCATTTT
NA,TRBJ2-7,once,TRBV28,CASNVLNEQYF,TGTGCCAGCAATGTCTTAAACGAGCAGTACTTC
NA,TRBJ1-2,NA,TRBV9,CASSVGWTATNYGYTF,TGTGCCAGCAGCGTAGGTTGGACAGCTACTAACTATGGCTACACCTTC
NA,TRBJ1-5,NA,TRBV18,CASSGGGNQPQHF,TGTGCCAGCTCAGGGGGAGGAAATCAGCCCCAGCATTTT
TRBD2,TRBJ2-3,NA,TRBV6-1,CASSELAGGPDTQYF,TGTGCCAGCAGTGAACTAGCGGGAGGGCCAGATACGCAGTATTTT
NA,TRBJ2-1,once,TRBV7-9,CASSPRPKGQGPFYNEQFF,TGTGCCAGCAGCCCCCGCCCGAAGGGCCAGGGGCCTTTCTACAATGAGCAGTTCTTC
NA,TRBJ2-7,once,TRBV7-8,CASSLVAANEQYF,TGTGCCAGCAGCTTGGTAGCGGCCAACGAGCAGTACTTC
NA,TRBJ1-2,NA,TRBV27,CASSFGQSYGYTF,TGTGCCAGCAGTTTTGGACAGTCTTATGGCTACACCTTC
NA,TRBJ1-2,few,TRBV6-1,CASRGQRRPYF,TGTGCCAGCAGGGGGCAGCGACGTCCTTACTTC
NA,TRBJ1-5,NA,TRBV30,CAWSKQSNQPQHF,TGTGCCTGGAGTAAACAGAGCAATCAGCCCCAGCATTTT
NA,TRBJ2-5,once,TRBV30,CAWDPNRGRQYF,TGTGCCTGGGATCCTAACCGGGGTCGCCAGTACTTC
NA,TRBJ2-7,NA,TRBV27,CASSSRDWSYEQYF,TGTGCCAGCAGTTCGAGGGACTGGTCCTACGAGCAGTACTTC
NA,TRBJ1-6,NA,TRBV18,CASSPNREFVALHF,TGTGCCAGCTCACCGAACAGGGAGTTTGTGGCCCTCCACTTT
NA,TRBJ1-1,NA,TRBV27,CASSLIGVTEAFF,TGTGCCAGCAGTTTAATCGGGGTCACTGAAGCTTTCTTT
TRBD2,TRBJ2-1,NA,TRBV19,CASSRMSGRASYNEQFF,TGTGCCAGTAGTAGAATGAGCGGGAGGGCTTCCTACAATGAGCAGTTCTTC
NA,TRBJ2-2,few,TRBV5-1,CASSLGEPTNTGELFF,TGCGCCAGCAGCCTCGGAGAACCGACGAACACCGGGGAGCTGTTTTTT
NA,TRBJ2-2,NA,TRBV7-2,CASSLPGAGVTGELFF,TGTGCCAGCAGCCTTCCGGGGGCGGGAGTGACCGGGGAGCTGTTTTTT
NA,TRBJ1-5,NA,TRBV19,CASQRGFSNQPQHF,TGTGCCAGTCAGAGGGGGTTTAGCAATCAGCCCCAGCATTTT
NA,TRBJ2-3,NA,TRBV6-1,CASSNGGTDTQYF,TGTGCCAGCAGTAACGGGGGAACAGATACGCAGTATTTT
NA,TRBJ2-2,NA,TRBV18,CASSPPLTGELFF,TGTGCCAGCTCACCCCCCCTTACCGGGGAGCTGTTTTTT
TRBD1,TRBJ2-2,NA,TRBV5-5,CASSWGTGLGVAGELFF,TGTGCCAGCAGCTGGGGGACAGGGCTAGGAGTAGCCGGGGAGCTGTTTTTT
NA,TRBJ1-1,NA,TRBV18,CASTPGVMAFF,TGTGCCAGCACCCCCGGGGTAATGGCTTTCTTT
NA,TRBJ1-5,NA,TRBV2,CASRNLDSQPQHF,TGTGCCAGCAGAAACCTGGACAGTCAGCCCCAGCATTTT